The 23 T cell receptor beta chains presented below share a single source sample, sequenced in a study of fetal regulatory T cell absence and autoimmunity. Generated by immunoSEQ multiplex PCR, the TCRdb table keeps only in-frame clones and is missing some. The sample carries around 100,000 clones, more than 70% recorded once. The specimen was pancreas tissue. These receptor sequences come from a male donor with IPEX syndrome.

The chain couples TRBV5-1 to TRBJ2-1, with D possibly matching TRBD1 (5 bases). CDR1 is SGHRS, CDR2 YFSETQ, per germline. The CDR3 spans 16 residues. Trimming stripped 0 bases from V and 3 bases from J, with 13 bases between. The CDR3 coding sequence is TGCGCCAGCAGCTTGGCCGGGCAGGGATTCTACAATGAGCAGTTCTTC. This codes for CASSLAGQGFYNEQFF.

Remarks on this clone: Additional DNA sequences in this sample encode the identical CDR3. The J gene is TRBJ2-7, the V gene TRBV6-1; D not resolved. V was shortened by 3 bases and J by 4 bases, with 1 base between the two germline ends. The CDR3 is made up of 10 amino acids. The germline V gene has CDR1 MNHNS and CDR2 SASEGT. CDR3 amino acids: CASSDYEQYF. CDR3 bases: TGTGCCAGCAGTGATTACGAGCAGTACTTC.

V usage is TRBV2 and J usage is TRBJ2-1; D remains ambiguous. Trimming pared 8 bases from V and 0 bases from J, leaving 14 bases between. Germline CDR1 is SNHLY and CDR2 is FYNNEI. The CDR3 covers 15 residues. CDR3 residues: CASSRTTSSYNEQFF. The DNA of the CDR3 is TGTGCCAGCTCCCGGACGACGAGCTCCTACAATGAGCAGTTCTTC.

V is TRBV10-3 and J is TRBJ2-1; TRBD1 agrees at 11 bases. Trimming cost V 4 bases and J 6 bases; bases outside gene matches: 5. The CDR3 runs 15 residues. Germline CDR1 is ENHRY and CDR2 is SYGVKD. This chain's CDR3 is CAISVYGTGGNEQFF. The DNA of the CDR3 is TGTGCCATCAGTGTTTACGGGACAGGGGGCAATGAGCAGTTCTTC.

The J gene is TRBJ2-1, the V gene TRBV6-1; D uncertain. In germline, CDR1 is MNHNS, CDR2 SASEGT. This CDR3 contains 13 residues. The V end lost 0 bases, the J end lost 9 bases, and 9 bases lay between the germline ends. CDR3 bases: TGTGCCAGCAGTGAAGCTAGGTTCGCTGAGCAGTTCTTC. It specifies CASSEARFAEQFF.

The chain combines TRBV7-9 with TRBJ1-2; 9 bases fit TRBD1. The CDR3 totals 14 residues. Germline CDR1 reads SEHNR; CDR2 reads FQNEAQ (reference sequence). Losses at the gene ends were 3 bases for V and 8 bases for J; bases not matched to a gene: 7. This chain's CDR3 is CASSLDTGGAGYTF. DNA for the CDR3: TGTGCCAGCAGCTTGGATACAGGGGGCGCAGGCTACACCTTC. The whole variable domain, remainder taken from reference TRBV7-9 and TRBJ1-2, is DTGVSQNPRHKITKRGQNVTFRCDPISEHNRLYWYRQTLGQGPEFLTYFQNEAQLEKSRLLSDRFSAERPKGSFSTLEIQRTEQGDSAMYLCASSLDTGGAGYTFGSGTRLTVV.

V is TRBV7-8 and J is TRBJ1-6; 7 bases are shared with TRBD1. The CDR3 consists of 15 residues. Losses at the gene ends were 7 bases for V and 7 bases for J; bases not matched to a gene: 10. The V gene's germline CDR1 is SGHVS and CDR2 FQNEAQ. CDR3 region: CASTPSTGTNSPLHF. CDR3 sequence (DNA): TGTGCCAGCACCCCCTCGACAGGGACGAATTCACCCCTCCACTTT.

This clone turned up a few times. The V call is TRBV7-9, the J call TRBJ2-1; TRBD2 is a possible D gene (5 bases). Germline assignment: CDR1 SEHNR and CDR2 FQNEAQ (reference sequence). The CDR3 totals 14 residues. The V gene lost 1 base and the J gene lost 7 bases, with 11 bases spanning the gap. The DNA of the CDR3 is TGTGCCAGCAGCTTAGAGTCTCGGGGAAATGAGCAGTTCTTC. It specifies CASSLESRGNEQFF.

The chain has TRBV15 and TRBJ2-1; D is unresolved. CDR1 LNHNV and CDR2 YYDKDF come from the germline V gene (reference sequence). Trimming took off 1 base at V and 0 bases at J, with 10 bases between the two ends. The CDR3 contains 16 residues. The CDR3 DNA follows: TGTGCCACCAGCAGAGTAGGCCAGAGCTCCTACAATGAGCAGTTCTTC. This sequence encodes CATSRVGQSSYNEQFF.

The table lists this clone with a count of one. The chain carries TRBV27 and TRBJ2-7; D unresolved. Looked up from germline, CDR1 is MNHEY and CDR2 is SMNVEV (reference sequence). The CDR3 runs to 13 residues. The V end was cut by 0 bases, the J end by 6 bases, with 9 bases between. CDR3 in amino acids: CASSLSNGREQYF. The CDR3 DNA follows: TGTGCCAGCAGTTTATCGAACGGACGCGAGCAGTACTTC.

This chain joins TRBV27 and TRBJ2-2; D is unclear. The CDR3 runs to 12 residues. V dropped 3 bases and J dropped 2 bases, with 1 base sitting between them. CDR1 and CDR2 (germline): MNHEY, SMNVEV (reference sequence). CDR3 sequence: CASSFNTGELFF. Written as DNA, the CDR3 is TGTGCCAGCAGTTTCAACACCGGGGAGCTGTTTTTT.

The chain links TRBV4-1 to TRBJ2-3; 7 positions agree with TRBD2. V was clipped by 3 bases and J by 2 bases; unmatched bases: 14. The CDR3 covers 18 residues. The germline V gene has CDR1 MGHRA and CDR2 YSYEKL. This CDR3 reads CASSHSEERDGDTDTQYF. DNA of the CDR3: TGCGCCAGCAGCCACTCCGAGGAGCGGGACGGGGACACAGATACGCAGTATTTT.

The gene calls are TRBV9 and TRBJ2-2; D gene uncertain. V was clipped by 3 bases and J by 4 bases, with 7 bases between them. Germline loops: CDR1 SGDLS, CDR2 YYNGEE. The CDR3 is 13 amino acids. The CDR3 loop is CASSALSTGELFF. The CDR3 DNA follows: TGTGCCAGCAGCGCACTGAGCACCGGGGAGCTGTTTTTT. Together with reference TRBV9 and TRBJ2-2, the CDR3 gives the full variable domain: DSGVTQTPKHLITATGQRVTLRCSPRSGDLSVYWYQQSLDQGLQFLIQYYNGEERAKGNILERFSAQQFPDLHSELNLSSLELGDSALYFCASSALSTGELFFGEGSRLTVL.

The chain employs TRBV4-2 and TRBJ2-3, with 8 nucleotides matching TRBD2. CDR1 and CDR2 from the germline V gene are LGHNA and YNFKEQ. The CDR3 consists of 15 residues. The ends lost 3 bases at V and 3 bases at J; junction bases unmatched: 5. This CDR3 reads CASSQSGSLTDTQYF. The CDR3 DNA follows: TGTGCCAGCAGCCAGAGCGGGAGTTTAACAGATACGCAGTATTTT.

The chain has TRBV4-1 and TRBJ2-7, with D possibly matching TRBD2 (6 bases). The length of the CDR3 is 15 residues. V was shortened by 6 bases and J by 0 bases, with 15 bases between the two germline ends. CDR1 is MGHRA, CDR2 YSYEKL, per germline. The chain's CDR3 is CASRLSWGGSYEQYF. Written as DNA, the CDR3 is TGCGCCAGCAGACTATCTTGGGGAGGCTCCTACGAGCAGTACTTC.

This chain uses TRBV5-1 with TRBJ2-7, with D uncertain. The V gene's germline CDR1 is SGHRS and CDR2 YFSETQ. The CDR3 runs to 15 residues. The V gene lost 0 bases and the J gene lost 4 bases, with 14 bases spanning the gap. CDR3 amino acids: CASSLARTGQYEQYF. CDR3 in DNA: TGCGCCAGCAGCTTGGCCCGAACCGGGCAATACGAGCAGTACTTC.

This clone has a handful of counts. The rearrangement links TRBV29-1 to TRBJ1-2, with 9 bases fitting TRBD1. This CDR3 spans 13 amino acids. Germline V gene lookup returns CDR1 SQVTM and CDR2 ANQGSEA. Trimming removed 1 base from V and 5 bases from J; junction bases left unmatched: 2. The CDR3 coding sequence is TGCAGCGTTGAAGGACAGGGGGGATATGGCTACACCTTC. Translating it yields CSVEGQGGYGYTF.

The rearrangement links TRBV5-6 to TRBJ1-1; tentative D call: TRBD1 (5 bases). CDR1 and CDR2 from the germline V gene are SGHDT and YYEEEE. The CDR3 length is 17 residues. The V gene lost 1 base and the J gene lost 4 bases, with 20 bases spanning the gap. Here the CDR3 DNA reads TGTGCCAGCAGCTTGCGGGGCGCGTTAATCAGGGCCACTGAAGCTTTCTTT. Protein sequence: CASSLRGALIRATEAFF.

The V call is TRBV5-1, the J call TRBJ2-1; 10 bases line up with TRBD2. The J segment lost 5 bases and the V segment lost 1 base, leaving 3 bases of the junction unmatched. This CDR3 is 15 amino acids long. In germline, CDR1 is SGHRS, CDR2 YFSETQ. Here the CDR3 DNA reads TGCGCCAGCAGCTTGACACTAGCGGGAAACAATGAGCAGTTCTTC. This sequence encodes CASSLTLAGNNEQFF.

The chain uses TRBV6-6 and TRBJ1-2; 7 bases are a match to TRBD1. V shed 6 bases and J 7 bases; nucleotides not matched to a gene: 8. Germline lookup yields CDR1 MNHNY and CDR2 SVGAGI (reference sequence). This CDR3 has 13 amino acids. For the CDR3, the DNA is TGTGCCAGCAGAAACTCAGGGGGACGTGGCTACACCTTC. Its translation: CASRNSGGRGYTF.

The chain links TRBV4-3 to TRBJ2-7, with a tentative D call TRBD1 (5 bases). The V gene's germline CDR1 is LGHNA and CDR2 YSLEER. The CDR3 covers 14 residues. Between the trimmed V and J ends, which lost 2 bases and 7 bases, there was a span of 15 bases. CDR3 sequence (DNA): TGCGCCAGCAGCCAATATTACCCAGGGCGGGAGCAGTACTTC. Its protein product is CASSQYYPGREQYF.

The chain employs TRBV11-2 and TRBJ2-7, with D tentatively TRBD2 (6 bases). The ends were cut back, 1 base at V and 0 bases at J, with 10 bases in the middle. Germline V gene sequence: CDR1 SGHAT, CDR2 FQNNGV. CDR3 size: 15 residues. CDR3 nucleotides: TGTGCCAGCAGCTTAGTTGGAGGGACCTCCTACGAGCAGTACTTC. Translating it yields CASSLVGGTSYEQYF.

This rearrangement joins TRBV10-3 to TRBJ2-7; 10 positions match TRBD1. The germline V gene has CDR1 ENHRY and CDR2 SYGVKD. This CDR3 has 15 residues. Trimming took 4 bases from V and 5 from J; bases not matched to a gene: 8. For the CDR3, the DNA is TGTGCCATCAGTGCGCCGGGACAGGGGTGGAACGAGCAGTACTTC. The encoded protein is CAISAPGQGWNEQYF.